This T cell receptor (beta chain) was captured in a study of T-cell reconstitution after alpha-beta-depleted transplantation in children (dated by TCRdb to 2016 to 2017). About the study as a whole: Using TCR repertoire profiling, the study followed T-cell immune reconstitution in a quantitative way in children after TCRalphabeta/CD19-depleted allogeneic hematopoietic cell transplantation.

Paper-wide results and their limitations: In some patients, the high TCRbeta diversity seen at day 60 was put down to recipient T cells and intrathymic progenitors that had survived conditioning. Over subsequent months, a decline in hyperexpanded clone frequencies was noted, and after one year, T-cell counts and TCRbeta diversity were mostly ascribed to newly produced T cells. The apparently early recovery of alphabetaT-cell counts about two months after transplant reportedly depended on only several hundred rapidly expanded clones that came from non-depleted graft cells.

Library preparation used PCR. Sequenced using an Illumina HiSeq 2500. To normalize quantification of the TCRbeta repertoire, the TCR libraries were built with molecular barcoding that relied on unique molecular identifiers. TCRdb took the public reads, trimmed them with fastp at Q25, ran MiXCR for clone calling and kept in-frame beta chains. Rows matching on CDR3 protein sequence are summarized as one entry with the most common DNA and genes. The sample contains roughly 490,000 distinct CDR3 sequences, over 9.5% of them found a single time. Clones ranked in the top ten supply around 15% of the sample. The sample holds many counts of this clonotype. The target of this receptor is not known. Per-base qualities were not stored, and no clone one base away is much larger. Read against the paper, the sample's treatment or condition label means: allogeneic hematopoietic cell transplantation with graft depleted of TCRalphabeta T cells and CD19 B cells. TCRalphabeta/CD19-depleted allogeneic hematopoietic cell grafts were given to the transplant recipients, all of whom were children.

Based on the germline V gene, the CDR1 and CDR2 sequences are MGHDK and SYGVNS. The CDR3 has 16 amino acids, counting the end cysteine and phenylalanine. Only the CDR3 DNA stays, 48 bases, in frame from base 1. The germline V and J ends show losses of 4 bases and 4 bases respectively, and no gene match explains 8 bases of the junction. The rearrangement combines TRBV25-1 with TRBJ2-7; 12 central bases correspond to TRBD2. The sequence derives from a female patient aged 2-10 years who had a stem cell transplant for aplastic anemia, so the T cells may come from the graft donor. Sequencing was performed on PBMCs, mostly from graft donor cells, taken 180 days after TCRalphabeta/CD19-depleted stem cell transplant. The CDR3 has the sequence CASSAALGTSGYEQYF. In nucleotide form, the sequence is TGTGCCAGCAGTGCCGCCCTTGGGACTAGCGGGTACGAGCAGTACTTC.